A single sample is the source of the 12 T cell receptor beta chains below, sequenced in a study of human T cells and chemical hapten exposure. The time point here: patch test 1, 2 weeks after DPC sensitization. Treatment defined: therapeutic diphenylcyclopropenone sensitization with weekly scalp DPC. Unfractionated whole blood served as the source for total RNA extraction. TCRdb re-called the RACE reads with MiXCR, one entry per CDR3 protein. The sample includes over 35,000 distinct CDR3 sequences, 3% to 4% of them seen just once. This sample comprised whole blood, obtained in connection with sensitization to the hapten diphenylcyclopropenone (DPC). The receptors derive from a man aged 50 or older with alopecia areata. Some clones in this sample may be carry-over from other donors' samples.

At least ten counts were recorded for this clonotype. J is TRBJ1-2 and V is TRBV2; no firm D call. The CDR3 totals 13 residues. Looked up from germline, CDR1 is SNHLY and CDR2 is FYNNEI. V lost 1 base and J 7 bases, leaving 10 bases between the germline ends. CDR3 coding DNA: TGTGCCAGCAGTGAAGGGGAGGGATCTGGCTACACCTTC. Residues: CASSEGEGSGYTF.

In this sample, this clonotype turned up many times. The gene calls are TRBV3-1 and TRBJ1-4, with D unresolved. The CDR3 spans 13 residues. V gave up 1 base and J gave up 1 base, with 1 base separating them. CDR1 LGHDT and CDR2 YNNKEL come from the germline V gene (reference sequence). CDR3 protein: CASSQVTNEKLFF. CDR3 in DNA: TGTGCCAGCAGCCAAGTAACTAATGAAAAACTGTTTTTT. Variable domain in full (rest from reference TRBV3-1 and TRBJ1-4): DTAVSQTPKYLVTQMGNDKSIKCEQNLGHDTMYWYKQDSKKFLKIMFSYNNKELIINETVPNRFSPKSPDKAHLNLHINSLELGDSAVYFCASSQVTNEKLFFGSGTQLSVL.

The chain's CDR3 is CASTRPEYEQYF. The CDR3 bases are TGTGCCAGCACCCGACCCGAATATGAGCAGTACTTC. The rearrangement joins TRBV6-1 to TRBJ2-7, with D uncertain. Deletions cut 7 bases from V and 7 bases from J, with 14 bases between. This CDR3 has 12 residues. Per germline, CDR1 MNHNS and CDR2 SASEGT.

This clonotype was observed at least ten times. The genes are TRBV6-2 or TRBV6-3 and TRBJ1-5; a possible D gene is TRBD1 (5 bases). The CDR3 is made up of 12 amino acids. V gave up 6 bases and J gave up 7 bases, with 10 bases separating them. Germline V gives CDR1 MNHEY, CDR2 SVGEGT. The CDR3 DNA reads TGTGCCAGCAGCACAGGTACCCAGCCCCAGCATTTT. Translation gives CASSTGTQPQHF.

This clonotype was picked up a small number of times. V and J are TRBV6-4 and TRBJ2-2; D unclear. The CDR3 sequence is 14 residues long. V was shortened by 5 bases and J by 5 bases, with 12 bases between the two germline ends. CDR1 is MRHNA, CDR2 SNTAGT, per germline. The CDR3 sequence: CASSSSPGTGELFF. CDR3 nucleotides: TGTGCCAGCAGTTCCTCCCCCGGGACCGGGGAGCTGTTTTTT.

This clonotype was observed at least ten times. The DNA of the CDR3 is TGTGCCAGCAGCTGGCTAGCGGGAGAGCAAGAGACCCAGTACTTC. It codes for CASSWLAGEQETQYF. The chain links TRBV7-2 to TRBJ2-5; 10 bases agree with TRBD2. Germline V CDR1 and CDR2: SGHTA, FQGNSA. V dropped 4 bases and J dropped 2; count of bases not matched to a gene: 4. This CDR3 spans 15 amino acids.

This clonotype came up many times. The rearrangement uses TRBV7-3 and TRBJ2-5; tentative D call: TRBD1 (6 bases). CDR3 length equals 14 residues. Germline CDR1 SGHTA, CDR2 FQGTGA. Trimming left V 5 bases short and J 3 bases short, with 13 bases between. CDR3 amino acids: CASSETGTKETQYF. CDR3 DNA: TGTGCCAGCAGCGAGACAGGAACGAAAGAGACCCAGTACTTC.

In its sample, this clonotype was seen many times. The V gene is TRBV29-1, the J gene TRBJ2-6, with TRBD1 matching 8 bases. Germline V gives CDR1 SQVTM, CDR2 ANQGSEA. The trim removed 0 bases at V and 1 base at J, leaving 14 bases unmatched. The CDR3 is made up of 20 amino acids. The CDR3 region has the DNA TGCAGCGTTGAAGATCGGGACAGGAAATCTACCAAGTCTGGGGCCAACGTCCTGACTTTC. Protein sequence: CSVEDRDRKSTKSGANVLTF. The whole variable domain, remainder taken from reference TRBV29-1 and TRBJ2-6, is SAVISQKPSRDICQRGTSLTIQCQVDSQVTMMFWYRQQPGQSLTLIATANQGSEATYESGFVIDKFPISRPNLTFSTLTVSNMSPEDSSIYLCSVEDRDRKSTKSGANVLTFGAGSRLTVL.

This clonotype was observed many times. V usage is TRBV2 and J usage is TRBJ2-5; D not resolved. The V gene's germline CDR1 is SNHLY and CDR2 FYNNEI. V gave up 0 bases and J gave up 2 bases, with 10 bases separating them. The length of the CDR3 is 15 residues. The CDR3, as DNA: TGTGCCAGCAGTGAAGCGTCCGCGGCGCAAGAGACCCAGTACTTC. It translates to CASSEASAAQETQYF. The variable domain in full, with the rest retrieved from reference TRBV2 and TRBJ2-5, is EPEVTQTPSHQVTQMGQEVILRCVPISNHLYFYWYRQILGQKVEFLVSFYNNEISEKSEIFDDQFSVERPDGSNFTLKIRSTKLEDSAMYFCASSEASAAQETQYFGPGTRLLVL.

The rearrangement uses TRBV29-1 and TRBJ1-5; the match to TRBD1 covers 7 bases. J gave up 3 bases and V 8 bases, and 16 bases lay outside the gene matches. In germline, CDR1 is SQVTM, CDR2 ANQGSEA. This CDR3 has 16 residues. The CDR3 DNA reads TGCAGCCTAAAGGGGGCAGGGGATATCTACAATCAGCCCCAGCATTTT. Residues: CSLKGAGDIYNQPQHF.

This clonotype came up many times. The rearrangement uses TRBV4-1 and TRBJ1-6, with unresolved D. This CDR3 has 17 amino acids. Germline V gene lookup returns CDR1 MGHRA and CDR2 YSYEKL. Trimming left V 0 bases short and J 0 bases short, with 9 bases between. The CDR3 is CASSQDPGGSYNSPLHF. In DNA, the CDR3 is TGCGCCAGCAGCCAAGATCCGGGCGGCTCCTATAATTCACCCCTCCACTTT.

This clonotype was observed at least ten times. The CDR3: CASGLADLELFF. The CDR3 DNA follows: TGTGCCAGCGGACTAGCGGATCTGGAGCTGTTTTTT. This chain joins TRBV2 and TRBJ2-2; TRBD2 agrees at 10 bases. V lost 8 bases, J lost 10 bases, and 4 bases stayed unmatched. CDR1 SNHLY and CDR2 FYNNEI come from the germline V gene. The CDR3 is 12 amino acids.